The following is a TCR beta chain sequence with its context. Its matching antigen is unknown. As every portion of the isolated RNA was reverse transcribed, the sequencing read expressed TCRB transcripts. Sequenced by immunoSEQ multiplex PCR; TCRdb stores in-frame clones only, minus some. The sample gives 130,000 or so clones, around 9% of which show up once; 0.75% is in the top ten. Germline V gives CDR1 SGHNT, CDR2 YYREEE (reference sequence). Trimming pared 4 bases from V and 4 bases from J, leaving 11 bases between. The CDR3 runs to 13 residues. The sample is drawn from a study of beta chain features in type 1 diabetes. Overall study results and limits: Type 1 diabetes patients had TCRB CDR3s that were shorter (moderately but significantly so) in all four CD4+ subsets.

This sequence was found in a young man with type 1 diabetes. Sequencing input: central memory CD4+ T cells from blood. This rearrangement joins TRBV5-4 to TRBJ1-2; D unresolved. The CDR3 sequence: CASSGVQFYGYTF. The CDR3 region has the DNA TGTGCCAGCAGCGGAGTCCAGTTCTATGGCTACACCTTC.